A single sample gave rise to the 2 T cell receptor beta chains below, sequenced in a study of blood T cell repertoires in COVID-19. Clones were read by immunoSEQ multiplex PCR, and TCRdb kept only the in-frame ones, dropping some. The table includes 100,000 to 150,000 clones, around four fifths detected once. Input material: peripheral blood. The receptors here all came from a man between 40 and 49 years old with active or convalescent COVID-19.

With respect to this clone: The junction and the germline gene differ at one end; a read error may be behind it. J is TRBJ2-2 and V is TRBV7-7, with D perhaps TRBD1 (5 bases). CDR1 is SSHAT, CDR2 FNYEAQ, per germline (reference sequence). The CDR3 runs to 17 residues. CDR3 coding DNA: TGTGCTAGCAGCTTAGTGCTAGGGGATTTTCGCACCGGGGAGCTGTTTTTT. The encoded protein is CASSLVLGDFRTGELFF.

The rearrangement joins TRBV5-1 to TRBJ1-1; D remains ambiguous. Germline assignment: CDR1 SGHRS and CDR2 YFSETQ. The CDR3 length is 14 residues. V lost 0 bases, J lost 4 bases, and 10 bases lay in between. CDR3 loop: CASSLGHIPTEAFF. The DNA for the CDR3 is TGCGCCAGCAGCTTGGGCCACATACCCACTGAAGCTTTCTTT.